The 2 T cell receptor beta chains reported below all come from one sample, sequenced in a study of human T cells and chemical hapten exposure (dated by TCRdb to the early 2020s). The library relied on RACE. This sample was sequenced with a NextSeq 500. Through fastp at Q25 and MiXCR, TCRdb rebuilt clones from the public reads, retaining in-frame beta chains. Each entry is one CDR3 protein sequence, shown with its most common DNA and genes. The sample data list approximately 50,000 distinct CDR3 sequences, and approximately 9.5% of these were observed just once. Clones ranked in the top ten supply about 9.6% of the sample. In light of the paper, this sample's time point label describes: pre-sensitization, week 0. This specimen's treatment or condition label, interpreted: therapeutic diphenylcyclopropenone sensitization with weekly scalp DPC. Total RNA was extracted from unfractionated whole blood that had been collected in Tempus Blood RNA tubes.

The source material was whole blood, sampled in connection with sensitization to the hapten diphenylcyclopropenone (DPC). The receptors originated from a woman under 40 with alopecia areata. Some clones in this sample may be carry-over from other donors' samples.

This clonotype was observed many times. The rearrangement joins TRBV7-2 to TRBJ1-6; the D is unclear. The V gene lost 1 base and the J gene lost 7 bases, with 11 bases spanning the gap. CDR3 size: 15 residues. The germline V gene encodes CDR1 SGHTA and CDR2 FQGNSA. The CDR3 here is CASSLGAGGNSPLHF. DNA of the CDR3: TGTGCCAGCAGCTTAGGTGCGGGAGGCAATTCACCCCTCCACTTT.

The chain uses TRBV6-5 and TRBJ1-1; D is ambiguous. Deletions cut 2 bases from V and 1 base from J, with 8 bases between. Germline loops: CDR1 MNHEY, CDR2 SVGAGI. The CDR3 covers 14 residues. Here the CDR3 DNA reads TGTGCCAGCAGTTACGTGGCCGCGAACACTGAAGCTTTCTTT. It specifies CASSYVAANTEAFF.